A single sample gave rise to the 19 T cell receptor beta chains below, sequenced in a study of blood T cell repertoires in COVID-19. TCRdb keeps only in-frame clones here, not all; method: immunoSEQ multiplex PCR. The table has around 140,000 clones, 84% seen once. The sequenced sample consisted of peripheral blood. The receptors were sampled from a man aged 60-69 years with active or convalescent COVID-19.

This chain connects TRBV6-6 to TRBJ1-4; no clear D gene. Germline CDR1 and CDR2: MNHNY and SVGAGI (reference sequence). Trimming took 5 bases from V and 1 from J, leaving 20 bases between them. The CDR3 runs 18 residues. CDR3 DNA sequence: TGTGCCAGCAGTCCACTTGACGGGTGGATTGTAACTAATGAAAAACTGTTTTTT. It specifies CASSPLDGWIVTNEKLFF.

This clone was found a few times. This sequence joins TRBV28 and TRBJ2-1; 10 bases align to TRBD1. The V segment lost 4 bases and the J segment 6 bases; nucleotides outside the gene matches: 3. The CDR3 spans 14 residues. Germline assignment: CDR1 MDHEN and CDR2 SYDVKM. The CDR3 DNA follows: TGTGCCAGCAGTTCGGGACAGGGGCGCAATGAGCAGTTCTTC. This sequence encodes CASSSGQGRNEQFF.

The chain couples TRBV27 to TRBJ2-7; 7 bases line up with TRBD1. V trimming: 6 bases; J trimming: 2 bases; junction bases outside the gene matches: 7. The CDR3 extends over 14 amino acids. Germline CDR1 and CDR2: MNHEY and SMNVEV (reference sequence). The CDR3 region has the DNA TGTGCCAGCAGCCCGGGACAGACAGCCTACGAGCAGTACTTC. It translates to CASSPGQTAYEQYF.

The gene calls are TRBV6-5 and TRBJ2-1; D is undetermined. Per germline, CDR1 MNHEY and CDR2 SVGAGI. V lost 4 bases and J 4 bases, leaving 8 bases between the germline ends. The CDR3 is 13 amino acids. The chain's CDR3 is CASSWSEYNEQFF. For the CDR3, the DNA is TGTGCCAGCAGTTGGTCAGAATACAATGAGCAGTTCTTC.

This clone was observed a few times. In DNA form, the CDR3 reads TGTGCCAGCAGTTACGGGGGGAGGGAGCTGTTTTTT. This encodes CASSYGGRELFF. The chain recombines TRBV6-2 or TRBV6-3 with TRBJ2-2; D possibly corresponds to TRBD2 (6 bases). V was shortened by 2 bases and J by 9 bases, with 7 bases between the two germline ends. CDR3 length: 12 residues. Per the germline V gene, CDR1 is MNHEY and CDR2 is SVGEGT.

V and J are TRBV19 and TRBJ1-6; D is possibly TRBD1 (5 bases). The germline V gene encodes CDR1 LNHDA and CDR2 SQIVND (reference sequence). The CDR3 spans 18 residues. Trimming cost V 6 bases and J 7 bases, with 25 bases left between them. DNA for the CDR3: TGTGCCAGTAGCCTAGGGTTCGGGCCTGTTCAGGGAAATTCACCCCTCCACTTT. Amino acids: CASSLGFGPVQGNSPLHF.

The rearrangement uses TRBV19 and TRBJ2-7; tentative D call: TRBD2 (5 bases). The CDR3 runs 13 residues. The germline CDR1 and CDR2 sequences are LNHDA and SQIVND (reference sequence). Between the trimmed V and J ends, which lost 8 bases and 3 bases, there was a span of 14 bases. CDR3 nucleotides: TGTGCCAGTGAGGCGGGTGGAATCTACGAGCAGTACGTC. It translates to CASEAGGIYEQYV.

The chain joins TRBV5-4 to TRBJ2-7; D gene unclear. V gave up 0 bases and J gave up 2 bases, with 6 bases separating them. CDR1 is SGHNT and CDR2 is YYREEE in the germline V gene (reference sequence). CDR3 size: 13 residues. The CDR3 is CASSLGVAYEQYF. CDR3 nucleotide sequence: TGTGCCAGCAGCTTGGGCGTAGCCTACGAGCAGTACTTC.

The J gene is TRBJ2-3, the V gene TRBV5-1; 11 nucleotides align to TRBD2. The J segment lost 4 bases and the V segment lost 6 bases, leaving 7 bases of the junction unmatched. The germline V gene encodes CDR1 SGHRS and CDR2 YFSETQ. The CDR3 loop spans 15 amino acids. DNA for the CDR3: TGCGCCAGCACCCCGACTAGCGGGGCCTCAGATACGCAGTATTTT. Protein sequence: CASTPTSGASDTQYF.

The chain carries TRBV29-1 and TRBJ2-7, with 7 bases identical to TRBD2. Germline V gene data show CDR1 as SQVTM and CDR2 as ANQGSEA. CDR3 size: 13 residues. V lost 3 bases, J lost 1 base, and 3 bases stayed unmatched. The CDR3 protein is CSVDVGGSYEQYF. The DNA of the CDR3 is TGCAGCGTTGATGTCGGGGGGTCCTACGAGCAGTACTTC.

V is TRBV9 and J is TRBJ2-5, with 8 positions matching TRBD1. The CDR3 runs to 14 residues. Germline loops: CDR1 SGDLS, CDR2 YYNGEE. With V trimmed by 3 bases and J by 4 bases, 5 bases remained unmatched. The CDR3 reads CASSAWTGRETQYF. In DNA form, the CDR3 reads TGTGCCAGCAGCGCCTGGACAGGGAGAGAGACCCAGTACTTC.

V gene TRBV5-1 combines with J gene TRBJ2-3; 8 bases match TRBD1. CDR1 is SGHRS, CDR2 YFSETQ, per germline. The V segment lost 2 bases and the J segment 5 bases; nucleotides outside the gene matches: 4. The CDR3 consists of 14 residues. This chain's CDR3 is CASSLRTGLDTQYF. CDR3 DNA sequence: TGCGCCAGCAGCTTACGGACAGGGCTAGATACGCAGTATTTT.

V and J are TRBV24-1 and TRBJ2-1, with D possibly being TRBD2 (6 bases). This CDR3 has 15 amino acids. The V gene's germline CDR1 is KGHDR and CDR2 SFDVKD. Trimming pared 4 bases from V and 12 bases from J, leaving 21 bases between. The CDR3 loop is CATSDPNILGGGQFF. In nucleotides, the CDR3 is TGTGCCACCAGTGACCCGAACATCCTGGGGGGAGGGCAGTTCTTC.

V gene TRBV5-1 combines with J gene TRBJ2-3; 10 bases fit TRBD1. The length of the CDR3 is 16 residues. The germline gives CDR1 SGHRS, CDR2 YFSETQ. V was clipped by 7 bases and J by 7 bases; unmatched bases: 15. The CDR3 is CASDPPGGTGVNTQYF. DNA of the CDR3: TGCGCCAGCGACCCCCCAGGAGGGACAGGGGTGAATACGCAGTATTTT.

The chain carries TRBV6-5 and TRBJ1-6, with D unclear. The CDR3 length is 14 residues. In germline, CDR1 is MNHEY, CDR2 SVGAGI. V was shortened by 7 bases and J by 2 bases, with 9 bases between the two germline ends. The CDR3 spells CASTSFTYNSPLHF. The CDR3 DNA reads as TGTGCCAGCACGAGTTTCACCTATAATTCACCCCTCCACTTT.

The chain carries TRBV5-6 and TRBJ2-7; unclear D gene. The CDR3 loop spans 12 amino acids. The V and J ends lost 0 bases and 5 bases respectively, with 6 bases between them. The germline V gene has CDR1 SGHDT and CDR2 YYEEEE. The CDR3 DNA is TGTGCCAGCAGCTTGGCCCCCAACGAGCAGTACTTC. Its protein product is CASSLAPNEQYF.

The chain uses TRBV5-4 and TRBJ1-4; 12 bases match TRBD1. This CDR3 has 15 residues. Germline V gene lookup returns CDR1 SGHNT and CDR2 YYREEE (reference sequence). J lost 5 bases, V lost 4 bases, and 3 bases had no gene match. The CDR3 DNA reads as TGTGCCAGCAGCGGGACAGGGGGCACAAATGAAAAACTGTTTTTT. Translated, it gives CASSGTGGTNEKLFF.

The chain joins TRBV6-2 or TRBV6-3 to TRBJ2-1; 11 bases line up with TRBD2. The V gene end was trimmed by 6 bases and the J gene end by 1 base; junction bases not matched to a gene: 5. This CDR3 contains 16 residues. CDR1 and CDR2 (germline): MNHEY, SVGEGT. In nucleotides, the CDR3 is TGTGCCAGCAGCCGACTAGCGGGGACTTCCTACAATGAGCAGTTCTTC. The encoded protein is CASSRLAGTSYNEQFF.

DNA for the CDR3: TGTGCCACCAGCCAGGGACAGTTTCTTGGAAAACTGTTTTTT. Its translation is CATSQGQFLGKLFF. The chain joins TRBV15 to TRBJ1-4; 7 bases are a match to TRBD1. Germline values: CDR1 LNHNV, CDR2 YYDKDF (reference sequence). The J segment lost 10 bases and the V segment lost 5 bases, leaving 10 bases of the junction unmatched. CDR3 length equals 14 residues.